One and the same sample provided the 20 T cell receptor beta chains below, sequenced in a study of PD-L1 blockade in urothelial cancer. Time point here: peripheral blood 6 weeks after treatment start. The protocol was immunoSEQ multiplex PCR, while the TCRdb copy is restricted to in-frame clones and leaves out a portion. The table lists fewer than 50,000 clones, 86% of them singletons. Sequencing used PBMCs, obtained around atezolizumab (anti-PD-L1) treatment. Source of these receptors: a man aged 55 to 70 with urothelial cancer.

This clone was picked up one time. As DNA, the CDR3 is TGTGCCAGCACCCATTGGGGGGGGCCAGCAACTAATGAAAAACTGTTTTTT. This codes for CASTHWGGPATNEKLFF. V is TRBV7-9 and J is TRBJ1-4; D may be TRBD1 (6 bases). V lost 7 bases, J lost 0 bases, and 18 bases lay in between. In germline, CDR1 is SEHNR, CDR2 FQNEAQ (reference sequence). The CDR3 is 17 amino acids.

Only one count was recorded for this clone. The chain is built from TRBV5-1 and TRBJ2-2, with a tentative D call TRBD1 (5 bases). The ends were cut back, 3 bases at V and 1 base at J, with 7 bases in the middle. The CDR3 is 14 residues long. CDR1 SGHRS and CDR2 YFSETQ come from the germline V gene. Here the CDR3 reads CASSSGQNTGELFF. As DNA, the CDR3 is TGCGCCAGCAGCTCAGGGCAGAACACCGGGGAGCTGTTTTTT.

This sequence joins TRBV30 and TRBJ2-5, with 7 nucleotides matching TRBD2. Germline V lookup: CDR1 GTSNPN, CDR2 SVGIG (reference sequence). V was clipped by 5 bases and J by 2 bases; unmatched bases: 8. The CDR3 spans 14 residues. CDR3 coding DNA: TGTGCCTGGGGGGGGGACGGGAAACAAGAGACCCAGTACTTC. Its translation is CAWGGDGKQETQYF.

The rearrangement joins TRBV27 to TRBJ1-1; 10 bases match TRBD1. Trimming removed 3 bases from V and 0 bases from J; junction bases left unmatched: 7. Germline V CDR1 and CDR2: MNHEY, SMNVEV (reference sequence). This CDR3 is built from 17 residues. The CDR3 nucleotides read TGTGCCAGCAGTTTGTTTGTGGGGACAGGGGTGAACACTGAAGCTTTCTTT. Its translation: CASSLFVGTGVNTEAFF.

The V and J genes are TRBV5-5 and TRBJ2-1; 9 nucleotides agree with TRBD2. V lost 6 bases, J lost 12 bases, and 10 bases stayed unmatched. This CDR3 spans 13 amino acids. Germline loops: CDR1 SGHKS, CDR2 YYEKEE (reference sequence). Here the CDR3 DNA reads TGTGCCAGCACTCTCGGGCGGGAGGGCGGGCAGTTCTTC. Protein sequence: CASTLGREGGQFF.

The chain recombines TRBV7-6 with TRBJ2-2; 11 positions agree with TRBD1. V was clipped by 4 bases and J by 6 bases; unmatched bases: 7. Per the germline V gene, CDR1 is SGHVS and CDR2 is FNYEAQ. This CDR3 has 16 residues. The CDR3 DNA sequence: TGTGCCAGCAGCTCGTGGACAGGGGGCAAGCCCGGGGAGCTGTTTTTT. This codes for CASSSWTGGKPGELFF.

This rearrangement joins TRBV30 to TRBJ1-6; 8 bases line up with TRBD1. The V and J ends lost 1 base and 9 bases, in that order; junction bases with no gene match: 8. The CDR3 sequence is 15 residues long. Looked up from germline, CDR1 is GTSNPN and CDR2 is SVGIG (reference sequence). The CDR3 DNA is TGTGCCTGGAGTGCCGACAGGGGCCGAGGTTCACCCCTCCACTTT. This codes for CAWSADRGRGSPLHF.

This sequence joins TRBV7-8 and TRBJ1-3, with TRBD1 identical over 7 bases. The CDR3 totals 20 residues. Germline V gene data show CDR1 as SGHVS and CDR2 as FQNEAQ. The junction had 17 bases not matched to a gene; V was cut back by 2 bases and J by 1 base. CDR3 sequence (DNA): TGTGCCAGCAGCTTACGAGCGACAGGGCAATTGGGTCTTTCTGGAAACACCATATATTTT. This codes for CASSLRATGQLGLSGNTIYF.

V gene TRBV7-3 combines with J gene TRBJ2-7, with 9 bases identical to TRBD2. Germline CDR1 is SGHTA and CDR2 is FQGTGA. The CDR3 has 13 amino acids. The V gene end was trimmed by 5 bases and the J gene end by 7 bases; junction bases not matched to a gene: 6. CDR3 loop: CASSHSGGREQYF. CDR3 nucleotides: TGTGCCAGCAGCCACAGCGGGGGGCGAGAGCAGTACTTC.

The chain combines TRBV2 with TRBJ1-1; 7 bases map to TRBD1. The CDR3 totals 14 residues. Trimming took 4 bases from V and 4 from J; bases not matched to a gene: 6. The germline gives CDR1 SNHLY, CDR2 FYNNEI. In nucleotides, the CDR3 is TGTGCCAGCAGTGGAGGACAGGCGATCACTGAAGCTTTCTTT. Protein product: CASSGGQAITEAFF.

CDR3 nucleotides: TGTGCCAGCACCATCGACGGACTACCCTCATACGAGCAGTACTTC. Translation gives CASTIDGLPSYEQYF. The V gene is TRBV7-2, the J gene TRBJ2-7; possible D gene TRBD2, 6 bases. V lost 7 bases, J lost 4 bases, and 20 bases lay in between. Germline lookup yields CDR1 SGHTA and CDR2 FQGNSA. The CDR3 is made up of 15 amino acids. The entire variable domain, with the rest obtained from reference TRBV7-2 and TRBJ2-7, is as follows: GAGVSQSPSNKVTEKGKDVELRCDPISGHTALYWYRQSLGQGLEFLIYFQGNSAPDKSGLPSDRFSAERTGGSVSTLTIQRTQQEDSAVYLCASTIDGLPSYEQYFGPGTRLTVT.

J is TRBJ1-2 and V is TRBV5-1, with 7 bases matching TRBD1. Germline CDR1 and CDR2: SGHRS and YFSETQ. V gave up 3 bases and J gave up 1 base; unmatched junction bases: 6. This CDR3 region has 15 residues. The CDR3 loop is CASSSGQNLNYGYTF. The DNA of the CDR3 is TGCGCCAGCAGCTCGGGACAGAACCTTAACTATGGCTACACCTTC.

The chain recombines TRBV7-6 with TRBJ1-4; 7 bases are a match to TRBD1. V dropped 5 bases and J dropped 0; count of bases not matched to a gene: 15. This CDR3 spans 19 amino acids. Germline lookup yields CDR1 SGHVS and CDR2 FNYEAQ. CDR3 sequence: CASSARQGGSRATNEKLFF. CDR3 bases: TGTGCCAGCAGCGCCCGACAGGGTGGGAGTAGGGCAACTAATGAAAAACTGTTTTTT.

The V gene is TRBV21-1, the J gene TRBJ2-2; the table's D call, TRBD2, has no DNA check behind it. TRBV21-1 constitutes a pseudogene. This CDR3 region has 15 residues. CDR3 protein: CASSGKVTGTGELFF. CDR3 nucleotide sequence: TGTGCCAGCAGCGGAAAGGTAACGGGAACCGGGGAGCTGTTTTTT.

The chain uses TRBV30 and TRBJ1-5, with a weak D call TRBD1 (5 bases). Germline CDR1 and CDR2: GTSNPN and SVGIG (reference sequence). Trimming pared 1 base from V and 9 bases from J, leaving 22 bases between. This CDR3 has 16 amino acids. This chain's CDR3 is CAWSDDLNRNVRPQHF. DNA of the CDR3: TGTGCCTGGAGTGATGACTTAAACAGGAATGTTCGGCCCCAGCATTTT. The full variable domain, in which reference TRBV30 and TRBJ1-5 provide the parts outside the CDR3, is SQTIHQWPATLVQPVGSPLSLECTVEGTSNPNLYWYRQAAGRGLQLLFYSVGIGQISSEVPQNLSASRPQDRQFILSSKKLLLSDSGFYLCAWSDDLNRNVRPQHFGDGTRLSIL.

In its sample, this clone is medium-sized. The V and J genes are TRBV5-4 and TRBJ2-7; D remains unclear. V lost 0 bases and J lost 5, with 9 bases in between. Germline CDR1 reads SGHNT; CDR2 reads YYREEE (reference sequence). The CDR3 extends over 13 amino acids. The CDR3 bases are TGTGCCAGCAGCTTGGTCACTTTTGACGAGCAGTACTTC. It yields the protein CASSLVTFDEQYF.

This clone was detected only once. V usage is TRBV5-1 and J usage is TRBJ1-5; D remains unclear. CDR3 size: 15 residues. V lost 0 bases and J lost 7, with 14 bases in between. Germline CDR1 reads SGHRS; CDR2 reads YFSETQ. This chain's CDR3 is CASSLEGGTKQPQHF. In DNA form, the CDR3 reads TGCGCCAGCAGCTTGGAAGGAGGCACGAAGCAGCCCCAGCATTTT. Using reference TRBV5-1 and TRBJ1-5 for the parts outside the CDR3, the full variable domain is KAGVTQTPRYLIKTRGQQVTLSCSPISGHRSVSWYQQTPGQGLQFLFEYFSETQRNKGNFPGRFSGRQFSNSRSEMNVSTLELGDSALYLCASSLEGGTKQPQHFGDGTRLSIL.

The rearrangement joins TRBV13 to TRBJ1-5; no definite D call. CDR1 is PRHDT and CDR2 is FYEKMQ in the germline V gene (reference sequence). V lost 2 bases to trimming and J lost 4 bases, with 3 bases between them. The CDR3 runs to 12 residues. CDR3 loop: CASSLLNQPQHF. Written as DNA, the CDR3 is TGTGCCAGCAGCTTACTAAATCAGCCCCAGCATTTT.

The chain carries TRBV4-2 and TRBJ2-5; 12 positions agree with TRBD2. CDR1 is LGHNA, CDR2 YNFKEQ, per germline. The CDR3 is 17 amino acids. Losses at the gene ends were 0 bases for V and 5 bases for J; bases not matched to a gene: 7. The CDR3 sequence is CASSQETSGGLWETQYF. The CDR3 DNA reads as TGTGCCAGCAGCCAAGAGACTAGCGGGGGCCTGTGGGAGACCCAGTACTTC.

The V gene is TRBV4-1, the J gene TRBJ2-3, with 7 bases that match TRBD2. With 1 base clipped from V and 5 bases from J, the junction kept 6 bases outside the gene matches. This CDR3 comprises 15 residues. Germline CDR1 is MGHRA and CDR2 is YSYEKL. The chain's CDR3 is CASSQGWGGVDTQYF. DNA of the CDR3: TGCGCCAGCAGCCAAGGTTGGGGGGGGGTAGATACGCAGTATTTT.